This entry lists 16 T cell receptor beta chains sequenced from one sample in a study of vaccination and CD4 T cells after COVID-19. What these receptors recognize is not known. Cultured CD4+ T cell DNA underwent sequencing with the Oncomine TCR Beta short-read assay. TCRdb processed the PCR reads anew with MiXCR; each CDR3 protein has one entry. The sample has about 6,900 distinct CDR3 sequences, less than 30% seen once. This sample's treatment: roughly 10-day PBMC culture with coronavirus spike peptide pools or control peptides (ViraFEST assay). During the years 2011-2018, before the COVID-19 pandemic, the unexposed donor's CD4+ T cells were collected. The sequenced material came from CD4+ T cells from blood, cultured in vitro. The origin of the receptors is a human donor in good health.

The chain uses TRBV28 and TRBJ1-2; D unclear. CDR1 is MDHEN and CDR2 is SYDVKM in the germline V gene. This CDR3 spans 14 amino acids. Deletions cut 1 base from V and 4 bases from J, with 10 bases between. CDR3 DNA: TGTGCCAGCAGTTTATTGGCTTTCTTCTATGGCTACACCTTC. This encodes CASSLLAFFYGYTF.

This clonotype counts as medium-sized (0.01 to 0.1%). The V call is TRBV6-5, the J call TRBJ2-7; 10 bases align to TRBD1. The CDR3 covers 14 residues. J gave up 6 bases and V 4 bases, and 6 bases lay outside the gene matches. Germline lookup yields CDR1 MNHEY and CDR2 SVGAGI. CDR3 sequence: CASSFGTGAREQYF. CDR3 DNA: TGTGCCAGCAGTTTCGGGACAGGGGCTCGCGAGCAGTACTTC.

The rearrangement uses TRBV25-1 and TRBJ2-3, with unresolved D. Germline V gene data show CDR1 as MGHDK and CDR2 as SYGVNS. The CDR3 runs to 14 residues. V lost 4 bases, J lost 2 bases, and 10 bases lay in between. For the CDR3, the DNA is TGTGCCAGCAGTGTGGACCAGCACACAGATACGCAGTATTTT. It encodes CASSVDQHTDTQYF.

This rearrangement joins TRBV10-1 to TRBJ2-1; a weak D match, TRBD2 (6 bases). The CDR3 sequence is 13 residues long. V gave up 7 bases and J gave up 3 bases, with 10 bases separating them. Germline values: CDR1 WNHNN, CDR2 SYGVQD (reference sequence). Here the CDR3 reads CASTGTHYNEQFF. Here the CDR3 DNA reads TGCGCCAGCACCGGGACTCACTACAATGAGCAGTTCTTC.

The sample holds a few counts of this clonotype. This chain joins TRBV19 and TRBJ1-1; a possible D gene is TRBD1 (5 bases). The CDR3 runs 12 residues. V lost 7 bases and J 9 bases, leaving 15 bases between the germline ends. Germline CDR1 is LNHDA and CDR2 is SQIVND (reference sequence). CDR3 residues: CASNEVGLKAFF. The CDR3 DNA follows: TGTGCCAGTAATGAGGTGGGGCTCAAAGCTTTCTTT.

The rearrangement joins TRBV7-8 to TRBJ1-6; 7 nucleotides agree with TRBD1. Germline V CDR1 and CDR2: SGHVS, FQNEAQ. The CDR3 totals 12 residues. V shed 8 bases and J 8 bases; nucleotides not matched to a gene: 3. The CDR3 here is CASGTVDSPLHF. The CDR3 DNA follows: TGTGCCAGCGGGACAGTGGATTCACCCCTCCACTTT.

In this sample, this clonotype turned up a few times. The rearrangement links TRBV7-9 to TRBJ2-7; 7 nucleotides align to TRBD1. The trim removed 2 bases at V and 5 bases at J, leaving 12 bases unmatched. The CDR3 totals 16 residues. Germline assignment: CDR1 SEHNR and CDR2 FQNEAQ (reference sequence). Here the CDR3 DNA reads TGTGCCAGCAGCTTATTTGCCCTCTCAGGGGGAAACGAGCAGTACTTC. This encodes CASSLFALSGGNEQYF.

This clonotype was counted a few times. The V and J genes are TRBV12-3 or TRBV12-4 and TRBJ1-6; D unclear. This CDR3 is 14 amino acids long. V gave up 5 bases and J gave up 9 bases, with 14 bases separating them. CDR3 region: CASSPDGYGSPLHF. As DNA, the CDR3 is TGTGCCAGCAGTCCCGACGGGTATGGTTCACCCCTCCACTTT.

With respect to this clonotype: Possible read error: a much larger clone is one base away. This sequence joins TRBV24-1 and TRBJ1-2; tentative D call: TRBD1 (5 bases). CDR3 length: 13 residues. Germline V gene sequence: CDR1 KGHDR, CDR2 SFDVKD. The chain's CDR3 is CATGEQGNYGYTF. The DNA for the CDR3 is TGTGCCACCGGTGAGCAGGGCAACTATGGCTACACCTTC.

By share, this clonotype counts as medium-sized. The V gene is TRBV27, the J gene TRBJ1-1, with D possibly TRBD1 on 5 matching bases. This CDR3 spans 14 amino acids. Germline CDR1 MNHEY, CDR2 SMNVEV (reference sequence). Between the trimmed V and J ends, which lost 5 bases and 6 bases, there was a span of 16 bases. The CDR3, as DNA: TGTGCCAGCAGTCCCCTAACAGGTTGGGCTGAAGCTTTCTTT. Translating gives CASSPLTGWAEAFF.

V is TRBV6-1 and J is TRBJ1-1; 7 bases are shared with TRBD1. The CDR3 spans 15 residues. With V trimmed by 7 bases and J by 4 bases, 12 bases remained unmatched. Germline assignment: CDR1 MNHNS and CDR2 SASEGT. The CDR3: CASTQGRGLGTEAFF. The CDR3 DNA sequence: TGTGCCAGCACCCAAGGGAGGGGGCTCGGCACTGAAGCTTTCTTT.

The chain combines TRBV10-2 with TRBJ2-3; no definite D call. The CDR3 spans 14 residues. Germline lookup yields CDR1 WSHSY and CDR2 SAAADI. V was cut by 6 bases and J by 4 bases, with 14 bases left in between. CDR3 in amino acids: CASRLSQSPDTQYF. The CDR3, as DNA: TGCGCCAGCAGGTTAAGCCAGTCCCCAGATACGCAGTATTTT.

This clonotype was seen a single time. This chain links TRBV5-5 with TRBJ2-3; no firm D call. CDR1 is SGHKS and CDR2 is YYEKEE in the germline V gene (reference sequence). V was trimmed by 5 bases and J by 0 bases, leaving 4 bases between them. The CDR3 has 12 amino acids. Here the CDR3 DNA reads TGTGCCAGCAGTTCTAGCACAGATACGCAGTATTTT. Translated: CASSSSTDTQYF.

This clonotype was seen only a few times. The gene calls are TRBV18 and TRBJ1-6; D ambiguous. V lost 4 bases to trimming and J lost 8 bases, with 15 bases between them. Germline CDR1 KGHSH, CDR2 LQKENI. This CDR3 comprises 15 residues. CDR3 sequence reads: CASSLGPLLDSPLHF. CDR3 bases: TGTGCCAGCTCACTTGGCCCCCTTTTAGATTCACCCCTCCACTTT.

This clonotype came up a few times. The chain joins TRBV5-1 to TRBJ1-2; D call uncertain. The V end lost 0 bases, the J end lost 4 bases, and 10 bases lay between the germline ends. This CDR3 has 14 amino acids. The germline CDR1 and CDR2 sequences are SGHRS and YFSETQ. The CDR3 loop reads CASSLAGSSYGYTF. For the CDR3, the DNA is TGCGCCAGCAGCTTGGCCGGTTCCTCCTATGGCTACACCTTC.

The table lists this clonotype with a few counts. The chain joins TRBV7-3 to TRBJ2-2; no firm D call. Germline CDR1 and CDR2: SGHTA and FQGTGA. The CDR3 sequence is 14 residues long. The V gene lost 5 bases and the J gene lost 0 bases, with 7 bases spanning the gap. The CDR3 nucleotides are TGTGCCAGCAGCCCTGGAACGAACACCGGGGAGCTGTTTTTT. Its translation is CASSPGTNTGELFF.